These T cell receptor beta chains were read from a single sample in a study of shared T cell receptors in the human thymus. TCRdb's table, derived via immunoSEQ multiplex PCR, lists solely in-frame clones and lacks some. The sample contains hundreds of thousands of clones, over 75% of which appear only once. These data are also associated with another study on human thymus T cells.

Specimen: thymocytes. Receptors originate from a boy younger than two with a congenital heart defect. CDR3s include the opening cysteine and the closing phenylalanine or tryptophan. A D gene is named only where the DNA matches it firmly. Some rows have no size entry. The others give once, few or many, or a class for an expanded clone.

size | D | J | V | CDR3 | DNA
. | TRBD1 | TRBJ2-7 | TRBV2 | CASNDRASYEQYF | TGTGCCAGCAACGACAGGGCCTCCTACGAGCAGTACTTC
. | TRBD1 | TRBJ1-1 | TRBV19 | CASSSRDRALMNTEAFF | TGTGCCAGTAGCAGCCGGGACAGGGCTCTAATGAACACTGAAGCTTTCTTT
. | TRBD1 | TRBJ2-3 | TRBV29-1 | CSVVERQGEIDTQYF | TGCAGCGTTGTGGAGAGACAGGGGGAAATAGATACGCAGTATTTT
. | TRBD1 | TRBJ1-5 | TRBV30 | CAWSAPGQGNQPQHF | TGTGCCTGGAGTGCGCCGGGACAGGGTAACCAGCCCCAGCATTTT
. | TRBD1 | TRBJ1-2 | TRBV19 | CASHLGQGEGYTF | TGTGCCAGTCATCTGGGACAGGGTGAGGGCTACACCTTC
. | . | TRBJ2-5 | TRBV28 | CASSLVVGTPLEVGTQYF | TGTGCCAGCAGTTTAGTCGTAGGGACACCTTTGGAGGTTGGGACCCAGTACTTC
. | . | TRBJ2-7 | TRBV6-5 | CASSYSGGVYEQYF | TGTGCCAGCAGTTACTCGGGCGGGGTCTACGAGCAGTACTTC
few | TRBD1 | TRBJ2-1 | TRBV11-2 | CASSLRTGGNEQFF | TGTGCCAGCAGCCTACGGACAGGGGGCAATGAGCAGTTCTTC
few | . | TRBJ2-5 | TRBV4-1 | CASSQEQLVSETQYF | TGCGCCAGCAGCCAAGAACAACTAGTAAGCGAGACCCAGTACTTC
few | TRBD1 | TRBJ1-2 | TRBV6-5 | CASSPRQGHGYTF | TGTGCCAGCAGCCCGCGACAGGGTCATGGCTACACCTTC
. | TRBD1 | TRBJ2-2 | TRBV18 | CASSHGQGPGELFF | TGTGCCAGCTCACATGGACAGGGTCCCGGGGAGCTGTTTTTT
. | . | TRBJ1-1 | TRBV5-3 | CARSLYSDYGRGNTEAFF | TGTGCCAGAAGCTTGTATTCCGATTACGGGCGGGGGAACACTGAAGCTTTCTTT
. | . | TRBJ2-1 | TRBV7-6 | CASSFRDRPTGDNEQFF | TGTGCCAGCAGCTTTCGAGACAGGCCTACCGGGGACAATGAGCAGTTCTTC
. | . | TRBJ1-1 | TRBV5-4 | CASSSGQGLSMNTEAFF | TGTGCCAGCAGCTCGGGGCAGGGGTTATCTATGAACACTGAAGCTTTCTTT
few | . | TRBJ2-7 | TRBV14 | CASSEGLVSYEQYF | TGTGCCAGCAGCGAAGGTTTAGTTTCCTACGAGCAGTACTTC
. | TRBD2 | TRBJ2-7 | TRBV5-6 | CASSLPTSGRYPYEQYF | TGTGCCAGCAGCTTACCGACTAGCGGGAGATATCCCTACGAGCAGTACTTC
. | TRBD2 | TRBJ2-5 | TRBV7-8 | CASSSGLAGGGETQYF | TGTGCCAGCAGCTCAGGACTAGCGGGAGGAGGGGAGACCCAGTACTTC
. | . | TRBJ2-2 | TRBV6-5 | CASSYGASLTGELFF | TGTGCCAGCAGTTACGGTGCTAGTTTGACCGGGGAGCTGTTTTTT
. | . | TRBJ2-7 | TRBV5-1 | CASSPPDSGLSYEQYF | TGCGCCAGCAGTCCACCCGACAGCGGGCTCTCCTACGAGCAGTACTTC
once | TRBD2 | TRBJ2-7 | TRBV28 | CASSLLAAYEQYF | TGTGCCAGCAGTCTACTAGCGGCCTACGAGCAGTACTTC
. | . | TRBJ2-7 | TRBV28 | CASRPTIGSYEQYF | TGTGCCAGCAGACCCACTATCGGCTCCTACGAGCAGTACTTC
few | . | TRBJ1-1 | TRBV4-2 | CASSQDLDRVKAFF | TGTGCCAGCAGCCAAGATCTAGACCGGGTGAAAGCTTTCTTT
. | . | TRBJ1-2 | TRBV7-6 | CASSLGGKTGLNGYTF | TGTGCCAGCAGCTTGGGTGGTAAGACAGGATTGAATGGCTACACCTTC
. | TRBD2 | TRBJ2-7 | TRBV5-1 | CASSFKPGTSGIYEQYF | TGCGCCAGCAGCTTCAAACCCGGGACTAGCGGGATCTACGAGCAGTACTTC
. | TRBD1 | TRBJ2-7 | TRBV6-5 | CASRTGKYEQYF | TGTGCCAGCAGGACAGGGAAGTACGAGCAGTACTTC
. | . | TRBJ2-6 | TRBV28 | CASSFPVPSRANVLTF | TGTGCCAGCAGTTTCCCGGTCCCTTCTAGGGCCAACGTCCTGACTTTC
. | TRBD1 | TRBJ2-7 | TRBV28 | CASSLRTGSSYEQYF | TGTGCCAGCAGTTTACGGACAGGCTCTTCCTACGAGCAGTACTTC
. | . | TRBJ1-1 | TRBV15 | CATSAERLRNTEAFF | TGTGCCACCAGCGCCGAAAGACTCAGGAACACTGAAGCTTTCTTT
. | . | TRBJ1-5 | TRBV30 | CAWSVQSFMNQPQHF | TGTGCCTGGAGTGTACAGAGTTTTATGAATCAGCCCCAGCATTTT
. | . | TRBJ1-1 | TRBV5-1 | CASSLAASGNTEAFF | TGCGCCAGCAGCTTGGCAGCGTCGGGGAACACTGAAGCTTTCTTT
once | . | TRBJ2-5 | TRBV4-3 | CASSQNIDRPQLQETQYF | TGCGCCAGCAGCCAGAACATAGACAGGCCCCAACTCCAAGAGACCCAGTACTTC
. | TRBD1 | TRBJ1-1 | TRBV20-1 | CSADRGTEAFF | TGCAGTGCCGACAGGGGCACTGAAGCTTTCTTT
. | . | TRBJ2-5 | TRBV4-3 | CASSQELPDPLVRFEETQYF | TGCGCCAGCAGCCAAGAACTCCCCGACCCACTAGTTAGGTTTGAAGAGACCCAGTACTTC
. | TRBD2 | TRBJ2-7 | TRBV9 | CASSSRRGVAGVHEQYF | TGTGCCAGCAGCTCCCGCAGAGGCGTAGCGGGAGTCCACGAGCAGTACTTC
. | TRBD1 | TRBJ2-1 | TRBV5-1 | CASSWGDRDGEQFF | TGCGCCAGCAGCTGGGGGGACAGGGATGGTGAGCAGTTCTTC
. | . | TRBJ1-5 | TRBV4-1 | CASSLTRQDCNQPQHF | TGCGCCAGCAGCCTGACCCGACAGGATTGCAATCAGCCCCAGCATTTT